This T cell receptor (beta chain) emerged from a study of blood T cell repertoires in COVID-19. This CDR3 has 15 residues. The germline V gene has CDR1 ENHRY and CDR2 SYGVKD. The J segment lost 2 bases and the V segment lost 6 bases, leaving 7 bases of the junction unmatched. The authors' processing: Reference gene primers were amplified, and this amplification served to estimate nucleated cell counts. Measured with immunoSEQ multiplex PCR; TCRdb has only the in-frame clones, and not every one. V and J calls plus clone size are reproduced from that table; the DNA served to infer D and trimming. Among roughly 300,000 clones listed, approximately 93% were seen once.

The sample consisted of peripheral blood. The chain recombines TRBV10-3 with TRBJ1-5; 7 bases match TRBD1. This sequence originates from a woman aged 25 to 45 with COVID-19, enrolled during active disease. The CDR3 loop reads CAISFDREGNQPQHF. The DNA for the CDR3 is TGTGCCATCAGCTTTGACAGGGAGGGCAATCAGCCCCAGCATTTT.